This T cell receptor (beta chain) was identified in a study of identifying expanded T cells in peripheral blood. Produced via immunoSEQ multiplex PCR; TCRdb's table is partial and in-frame only. Seen here are more than 90,000 clones, 70% to 90% observed once, and the top ten hold about a sixth. Healthy donors had no documented immune events, such as infections, while sampled. CDR3 size: 16 residues. Trimming removed 4 bases at V and 0 bases at J, with 11 bases between. CDR1 SGHNT and CDR2 YYREEE come from the germline V gene (reference sequence). The sequence was obtained from a person aged 18 to 75 in good health. The sequencing input was blood. The chain has TRBV5-4 and TRBJ2-6; a possible D gene is TRBD2 (5 bases). The CDR3, as DNA: TGTGCCAGCAGCGGGAGACGGGACTCTGGGGCCAACGTCCTGACTTTC. Its protein is CASSGRRDSGANVLTF.